This TCR beta chain was captured by sequencing in a study of blood T cell repertoires in COVID-19. About the study: Sources were T cells, B-cell-depleted T cells, or PBMCs; the material itself was cDNA or gDNA.

While infection was still active, Seattle patients were enrolled and then followed longitudinally. J gave up 10 bases and V 6 bases, and 5 bases lay outside the gene matches. CDR3 size: 13 residues. Germline loops: CDR1 MNHEY, CDR2 SVGAGI. Per the original methods: Amplified reference gene primers provided the basis for estimating nucleated cell counts. Produced via immunoSEQ multiplex PCR; TCRdb's table is partial and in-frame only. That table supplies the V and J calls and clone size; D and trimming were determined from the DNA. The sample lists approximately 70,000 clones, around 74% occurring once.

The sequenced material came from peripheral blood. The genes are TRBV6-5 and TRBJ1-6, with 8 bases identical to TRBD1. The source of this sequence is a man in his fifties or sixties with COVID-19, enrolled during active disease. This CDR3 is CASRQGDISPLHF. CDR3 DNA: TGTGCCAGCAGACAGGGGGATATATCACCCCTCCACTTT.